The clone carrying this TCR beta chain was found once. The sample is drawn from a study of cytomegalovirus exposure and HLA in healthy donors. The CDR3 loop spans 13 amino acids. CDR1 is SGHRS, CDR2 YFSETQ, per germline. Trimming left V 1 base short and J 4 bases short, with 8 bases between. Use of 60 Vbeta and 13 Jbeta primers characterized the PCR. Measured with immunoSEQ multiplex PCR; TCRdb has only the in-frame clones, and not every one. In the table there are about 37,000 clones, 74% of which are singletons. The sequence was collected from a man aged 25-45 years in good health and CMV-seronegative. Specimen: PBMCs. This chain links TRBV5-1 with TRBJ1-2; the D is unclear. The CDR3 loop reads CASSLTGVYGYTF. CDR3 coding DNA: TGCGCCAGCAGCTTGACGGGTGTCTATGGCTACACCTTC. The variable domain in full, completed from reference TRBV5-1 and TRBJ1-2, reads KAGVTQTPRYLIKTRGQQVTLSCSPISGHRSVSWYQQTPGQGLQFLFEYFSETQRNKGNFPGRFSGRQFSNSRSEMNVSTLELGDSALYLCASSLTGVYGYTFGSGTRLTVV.